The text below deals with one T cell receptor (beta chain). The antigen remains undetermined. The data are from a study of long-term antiretroviral therapy in people with HIV. Notes on the study in general: CDR3 lengths in HIV samples spanned a narrower range than controls. Those clones which expanded before ART made up the dominant part of the repertoire at all time points.

Participants who had HIV were, without exception, treated in the United States. Running of the v3.0 immunoSEQ assay took place at survey level. Generated by immunoSEQ multiplex PCR, the TCRdb table keeps only in-frame clones and is missing some. This sample has almost 30,000 clones, with around 89% found just once. Germline CDR1 LGHNA, CDR2 YSLEER. V lost 0 bases and J 5 bases, leaving 8 bases between the germline ends. The CDR3 is 14 residues long. This receptor was taken from a man in his fifties with HIV. The chain employs TRBV4-3 and TRBJ2-1; D remains unclear. The sequencing here drew on unsorted PBMCs, taken 3.2 years before starting antiretroviral therapy. CDR3 in DNA: TGCGCCAGCAGCCAAGATAGCACGGACAATGAGCAGTTCTTC. Translated, it gives CASSQDSTDNEQFF.